This TCR beta chain emerged from a study of shared clonotypes between healthy human individuals. Overall study results and limits: Rarefaction indicated that sorted-subset sequencing remained incomplete although depth was large. Having only a few donors restricted how much genetic and exposure-history diversity was captured.

V shed 6 bases and J 1 base; nucleotides not matched to a gene: 8. This CDR3 spans 17 amino acids. Looked up from germline, CDR1 is SGHDN and CDR2 is FVKESK. A word on this clone: Antigen: not known.

Investigators divided CD4+ cells into CD45RA+ naive and CD45RA-negative memory subsets. On sorted subsets, replicate PCRs used 200 to 250 ng DNA, or some 27,000 T cell genomes. TCRdb's table, derived via immunoSEQ multiplex PCR, lists solely in-frame clones and lacks some. Among about 1,500,000 clones listed, roughly 96% were seen once. The chain combines TRBV14 with TRBJ2-1; the match to TRBD2 covers 11 bases. The clonotype originates from a man aged 25 to 40 in good health. Sequenced material: naive CD4+ T cells sorted from blood. The subset here: CD45RA+ positively selected. CDR3 bases: TGTGCCAGCAGTCGGTTCACTAGCGGGAGTTCCTACAATGAGCAGTTCTTC. This codes for CASSRFTSGSSYNEQFF.